This T cell receptor beta chain was sequenced for a study of blood T cells in healthy people across ages. With a J-beta primer mix and a sample-barcoded 5' primer, a second PCR ran about 7 to 12 cycles. TCRdb independently ran MiXCR on the 5' RACE reads; one entry per CDR3 protein. The table includes 650,000 to 950,000 distinct CDR3 sequences, around 43% detected once. The CDR3 is made up of 12 amino acids. Trimming took off 3 bases at V and 3 bases at J, with 6 bases between the two ends. Germline assignment: CDR1 LGHDT and CDR2 YNNKEL (reference sequence). The sequenced sample was blood. The chain combines TRBV3-1 with TRBJ2-7; D ambiguous. This clonotype was sampled from a man between 60 and 75 years old in good health. The CDR3 is CASSHDDYEQYF. As DNA, the CDR3 is TGTGCCAGCAGCCATGACGACTACGAGCAGTACTTC.